This T cell receptor beta chain was captured in a study of molecular identifiers for immune sequencing clone quantification. Points from the study as a whole: Should identical TCR molecules share a barcode, the sizes of highly expanded clones could be underestimated. Naive cells had under 1% of molecules in clones above 20 RNA copies, effectors over 97%.

The V gene lost 6 bases and the J gene lost 1 base, with 13 bases spanning the gap. Germline V gene lookup returns CDR1 MDHEN and CDR2 SYDVKM. The CDR3 has 15 residues. This clonotype was seen at least ten times. Antigen unknown. Bulk TCR libraries were made with methods that had been previously described and with listed TCR primers. TCRdb reprocessed the PCR reads via MiXCR and lists one record per CDR3 protein. Here the sample spans around 94,000 distinct CDR3 sequences, 30% to 45% being singletons. V gene TRBV28 combines with J gene TRBJ1-5; D is uncertain. This clonotype originated in a human donor in good health. Some libraries in this study had Jurkat cell RNA spiked in. The material sequenced was naive CD8+ T cells from blood, with Jurkat cell RNA spiked in. As for subset: FACS-sorted CD8+CD4-CCR7+CD45RA+ naive T cells. The CDR3 spells CASRNLLWSNQPQHF. The CDR3 region has the DNA TGTGCCAGCAGAAATTTGCTCTGGAGCAATCAGCCCCAGCATTTT.